This TCR beta chain appears in the sequencing data of a study of shared clonotypes between healthy human individuals. The assay was immunoSEQ multiplex PCR, and TCRdb's table has in-frame clones only and misses some. The data contain 760,000 or so clones, around 96% of them singletons. A word on this clone: What it binds is unknown.

Trimming removed 4 bases from V and 2 bases from J; junction bases left unmatched: 11. The CDR3 covers 18 residues. The germline CDR1 and CDR2 sequences are SGHRS and YFSETQ. General study findings and limits: Lower generation probabilities were found for non-shared clonotypes than for those shared by all four donors.

CD8 cells regarded as naive lacked CD45RO, were positively chosen for CCR7, and omitted terminally differentiated effector memory CD45RA+ cells. The gene calls are TRBV5-1 and TRBJ1-4; TRBD1 aligns across 10 bases. The sample consisted of naive CD8+ T cells sorted from blood. This receptor was obtained from a man under 40 in good health. CDR3 region: CASSPDRGQIPTNEKLFF. The DNA for the CDR3 is TGCGCCAGCAGCCCCGACAGGGGGCAAATCCCCACTAATGAAAAACTGTTTTTT.